The rows below give T cell receptor beta chains drawn from one sample of a study of beta chain features in type 1 diabetes. Repertoires were generated with immunoSEQ multiplex PCR, while TCRdb's copy carries only in-frame clones and drops some. The sample includes about 40,000 clones, about 52% of them seen just once. Input material: central memory CD4+ T cells from blood. The receptors derive from a woman between 18 and 30 years old in good health. Both conserved end residues are part of each CDR3. D genes are given only for firm matches. Not every row has a clone size; where given, it reads once, few, many or a size class.

D gene | J gene | V gene | clone size | CDR3 DNA | CDR3 protein
TRBD2 | TRBJ2-7 | TRBV6-5 | NA | TGTGCCAGCAGCCAACCGGGAGGGGACGAGCAGTACTTC | CASSQPGGDEQYF
TRBD1 | TRBJ2-2 | TRBV5-4 | few | TGTGCCAGCAGCTCCGGACAGGGGGCTTTCACCGGGGAGCTGTTTTTT | CASSSGQGAFTGELFF
NA | TRBJ2-2 | TRBV7-8 | NA | TGTGCCAGCACCATAACCTCCAGGGCGAACACCGGGGAGCTGTTTTTT | CASTITSRANTGELFF
NA | TRBJ2-7 | TRBV9 | few | TGTGCCAGCAGCGACCCAAACACCTACGAGCAGTACTTC | CASSDPNTYEQYF
TRBD2 | TRBJ2-2 | TRBV28 | few | TGTGCCAGCAGTTCCCTAGCGGGAGTTTTTTCCACCGGGGAGCTGTTTTTT | CASSSLAGVFSTGELFF
TRBD2 | TRBJ2-7 | TRBV29-1 | NA | TGCAGCGTCTCGACTAGCGGGACCTCCTACGAGCAGTACTTC | CSVSTSGTSYEQYF
NA | TRBJ2-7 | TRBV18 | NA | TGTGCCAGCTCTCCCTCCGCCCTTGCAGGGGGGTACGAGCAGTACTTC | CASSPSALAGGYEQYF
NA | TRBJ1-4 | TRBV5-4 | NA | TGTGCCAGCAGCCCGCAGACCTCAGGGAATGAAAAACTGTTTTTT | CASSPQTSGNEKLFF
NA | TRBJ1-2 | TRBV5-4 | NA | TGTGCCAGCAGCTTGGTCTCCCAGGGCTATGGCTACACCTTC | CASSLVSQGYGYTF
TRBD2 | TRBJ2-2 | TRBV7-2 | NA | TGTGCCAGCCCCTCACCGTTGGGAGGGCTGAACACCGGGGAGCTGTTTTTT | CASPSPLGGLNTGELFF
NA | TRBJ2-3 | TRBV25-1 | NA | TGTGCCAGCAGTGAAGGTCCAGTCACAGATACGCAGTATTTT | CASSEGPVTDTQYF
TRBD1 | TRBJ1-2 | TRBV6-1 | few | TGTGCCAGCAGTGAAGCGCCCGGGACAGGGTCCCGCTACACCTTC | CASSEAPGTGSRYTF